Presented here are 15 T cell receptor beta chains from one specimen sequenced in a study of T cell responses to AZD1222 COVID-19 vaccine. Generated by immunoSEQ multiplex PCR, the TCRdb table keeps only in-frame clones and is missing some. The sample yields 150,000 to 200,000 clones, 85% to 90% seen once. The specimen was peripheral blood, collected 28 days after the second dose of the MenACWY control vaccine. These TCRs come from an adult who received the MenACWY meningococcal vaccine as a control.

The chain employs TRBV4-3 and TRBJ2-3, with a weak D call TRBD2 (6 bases). CDR1 is LGHNA and CDR2 is YSLEER in the germline V gene. V was cut by 5 bases and J by 6 bases, with 18 bases left in between. CDR3 size: 15 residues. The CDR3 protein is CASSLSPREWDTQYF. The CDR3 region has the DNA TGCGCCAGCAGCTTAAGTCCCCGGGAGTGGGATACGCAGTATTTT.

The V call is TRBV27, the J call TRBJ1-2; tentative D call: TRBD1 (5 bases). Trimming took 2 bases from V and 7 from J, leaving 11 bases between them. The CDR3 runs 13 residues. Germline lookup yields CDR1 MNHEY and CDR2 SMNVEV (reference sequence). CDR3 amino acids: CASSLAGFLGYTF. The CDR3 nucleotides are TGTGCCAGCAGTTTAGCAGGGTTTCTTGGCTACACCTTC.

The gene calls are TRBV7-8 and TRBJ2-1; 9 bases match TRBD2. Germline values: CDR1 SGHVS, CDR2 FQNEAQ. This CDR3 contains 16 residues. After removal of 1 base from V and 6 bases from J, the junction contained 7 bases not matched to a gene. The CDR3 here is CASSLGGGRAVNEQFF. The CDR3 DNA follows: TGTGCCAGCAGCTTAGGGGGCGGGAGGGCCGTCAATGAGCAGTTCTTC.

The V and J genes are TRBV12-3 or TRBV12-4 and TRBJ2-7; 7 nucleotides line up with TRBD1. With 5 bases clipped from V and 2 bases from J, the junction kept 3 bases outside the gene matches. The CDR3 has 13 amino acids. The CDR3 sequence is CASSPGQAYEQYF. Here the CDR3 DNA reads TGTGCCAGCAGTCCTGGACAGGCCTACGAGCAGTACTTC.

The J gene is TRBJ1-1, the V gene TRBV29-1, with D unresolved. Germline CDR1 and CDR2: SQVTM and ANQGSEA. CDR3 length equals 13 residues. V lost 5 bases, J lost 1 base, and 11 bases lay in between. CDR3 nucleotides: TGCAGCGTTTCCGAGGACGGGAACACTGAAGCTTTCTTT. It specifies CSVSEDGNTEAFF.

The rearrangement joins TRBV29-1 to TRBJ1-2, with D tentatively TRBD1 (5 bases). The V and J ends lost 7 bases and 8 bases respectively, with 14 bases between them. The CDR3 runs to 11 residues. Germline V gene sequence: CDR1 SQVTM, CDR2 ANQGSEA. The DNA for the CDR3 is TGCAGCGCCGCGCAGGGTTACGGCTACACCTTC. Protein sequence: CSAAQGYGYTF.

The gene calls are TRBV16 and TRBJ2-7; a possible D gene is TRBD1 (5 bases). This CDR3 region has 14 residues. V was clipped by 3 bases and J by 1 base, with 10 bases between them. Per the germline V gene, CDR1 is KGHSY and CDR2 is FQNENV. This CDR3 is CASSHSAGSYEQYF. CDR3 bases: TGTGCCAGCAGCCACTCAGCAGGGTCCTACGAGCAGTACTTC.

The rearrangement joins TRBV5-1 to TRBJ1-5; TRBD1 might be the D (5 bases). This CDR3 contains 15 residues. The germline V gene encodes CDR1 SGHRS and CDR2 YFSETQ. V lost 0 bases and J 4 bases, leaving 11 bases between the germline ends. In nucleotides, the CDR3 is TGCGCCAGCAGCTTGGGAGACAGCGAAAATCAGCCCCAGCATTTT. Translated, it gives CASSLGDSENQPQHF.

Points on this clone: Other DNA sequences within the sample encode an identical CDR3. The chain uses TRBV18 and TRBJ1-3; TRBD1 matches 10 bases. Germline CDR1 is KGHSH and CDR2 is LQKENI. The CDR3 length is 13 residues. J lost 8 bases, V lost 2 bases, and 0 bases had no gene match. DNA for the CDR3: TGTGCCAGCTCACCAGGACAGGGGGACACCATATATTTT. Translation: CASSPGQGDTIYF.

The chain carries TRBV28 and TRBJ1-2, with D maybe TRBD1 (5 bases). The CDR3 is 15 residues long. CDR1 MDHEN and CDR2 SYDVKM come from the germline V gene. Deletions cut 7 bases from V and 1 base from J, with 16 bases between. In DNA, the CDR3 is TGTGCCAGCACTTCTACGGGGGAGATTAACTATGGCTACACCTTC. This translates into CASTSTGEINYGYTF.

This clone appeared a single time. V usage is TRBV5-1 and J usage is TRBJ1-1; D is ambiguous. This CDR3 is 14 amino acids long. V was clipped by 4 bases and J by 5 bases, with 15 bases between them. Germline loops: CDR1 SGHRS, CDR2 YFSETQ. This chain's CDR3 is CASSQGLLGTEAFF. The CDR3 coding sequence is TGCGCCAGCAGCCAAGGGCTCTTGGGTACTGAAGCTTTCTTT.

This rearrangement joins TRBV5-1 to TRBJ2-3, with 11 bases identical to TRBD1. The CDR3 runs 15 residues. V lost 4 bases to trimming and J lost 5 bases; unmatched junction nucleotides: 6. CDR1 and CDR2 (germline): SGHRS, YFSETQ. CDR3 loop: CASSRGTGGGDTQYF. The DNA for the CDR3 is TGCGCCAGCAGCCGAGGGACAGGGGGAGGAGATACGCAGTATTTT. The variable domain in full, completed from reference TRBV5-1 and TRBJ2-3, reads KAGVTQTPRYLIKTRGQQVTLSCSPISGHRSVSWYQQTPGQGLQFLFEYFSETQRNKGNFPGRFSGRQFSNSRSEMNVSTLELGDSALYLCASSRGTGGGDTQYFGPGTRLTVL.

V and J are TRBV9 and TRBJ2-1; 7 bases line up with TRBD2. Germline CDR1 and CDR2: SGDLS and YYNGEE. This CDR3 region has 15 residues. J gave up 7 bases and V 2 bases, and 9 bases lay outside the gene matches. CDR3 protein: CASSVSGRAGNEQFF. The DNA for the CDR3 is TGTGCCAGCAGCGTTAGTGGGAGGGCCGGTAATGAGCAGTTCTTC.

This clone was seen a single time. The V call is TRBV11-2, the J call TRBJ2-1, with 11 bases matching TRBD2. The V gene end was trimmed by 5 bases and the J gene end by 7 bases; junction bases not matched to a gene: 10. This CDR3 region has 16 residues. Germline CDR1 is SGHAT and CDR2 is FQNNGV. CDR3 amino acids: CASSRPGLAADNEQFF. Written as DNA, the CDR3 is TGTGCCAGCAGCCGCCCGGGACTAGCGGCCGATAATGAGCAGTTCTTC.

This chain uses TRBV30 with TRBJ1-1; D ambiguous. Germline values: CDR1 GTSNPN, CDR2 SVGIG (reference sequence). V gave up 3 bases and J gave up 3 bases, with 11 bases separating them. The CDR3 totals 13 residues. CDR3 DNA: TGTGCCTGGAGCGGAGGTCGGGACACTGAAGCTTTCTTT. Protein: CAWSGGRDTEAFF. The variable domain in full, with the rest retrieved from reference TRBV30 and TRBJ1-1, is SQTIHQWPATLVQPVGSPLSLECTVEGTSNPNLYWYRQAAGRGLQLLFYSVGIGQISSEVPQNLSASRPQDRQFILSSKKLLLSDSGFYLCAWSGGRDTEAFFGQGTRLTVV.